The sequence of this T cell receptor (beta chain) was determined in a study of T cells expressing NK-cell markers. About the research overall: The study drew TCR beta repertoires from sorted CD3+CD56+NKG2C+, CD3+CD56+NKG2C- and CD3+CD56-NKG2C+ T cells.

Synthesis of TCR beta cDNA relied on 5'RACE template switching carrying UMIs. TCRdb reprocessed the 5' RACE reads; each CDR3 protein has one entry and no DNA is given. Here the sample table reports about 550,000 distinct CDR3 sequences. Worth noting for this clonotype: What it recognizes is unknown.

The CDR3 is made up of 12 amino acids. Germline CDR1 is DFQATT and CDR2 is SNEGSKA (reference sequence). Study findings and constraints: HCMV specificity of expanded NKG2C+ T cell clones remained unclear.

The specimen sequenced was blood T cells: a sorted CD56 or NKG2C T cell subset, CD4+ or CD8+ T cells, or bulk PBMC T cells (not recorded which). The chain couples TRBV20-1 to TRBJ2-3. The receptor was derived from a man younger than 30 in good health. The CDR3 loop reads CSARTSVDTQYF.